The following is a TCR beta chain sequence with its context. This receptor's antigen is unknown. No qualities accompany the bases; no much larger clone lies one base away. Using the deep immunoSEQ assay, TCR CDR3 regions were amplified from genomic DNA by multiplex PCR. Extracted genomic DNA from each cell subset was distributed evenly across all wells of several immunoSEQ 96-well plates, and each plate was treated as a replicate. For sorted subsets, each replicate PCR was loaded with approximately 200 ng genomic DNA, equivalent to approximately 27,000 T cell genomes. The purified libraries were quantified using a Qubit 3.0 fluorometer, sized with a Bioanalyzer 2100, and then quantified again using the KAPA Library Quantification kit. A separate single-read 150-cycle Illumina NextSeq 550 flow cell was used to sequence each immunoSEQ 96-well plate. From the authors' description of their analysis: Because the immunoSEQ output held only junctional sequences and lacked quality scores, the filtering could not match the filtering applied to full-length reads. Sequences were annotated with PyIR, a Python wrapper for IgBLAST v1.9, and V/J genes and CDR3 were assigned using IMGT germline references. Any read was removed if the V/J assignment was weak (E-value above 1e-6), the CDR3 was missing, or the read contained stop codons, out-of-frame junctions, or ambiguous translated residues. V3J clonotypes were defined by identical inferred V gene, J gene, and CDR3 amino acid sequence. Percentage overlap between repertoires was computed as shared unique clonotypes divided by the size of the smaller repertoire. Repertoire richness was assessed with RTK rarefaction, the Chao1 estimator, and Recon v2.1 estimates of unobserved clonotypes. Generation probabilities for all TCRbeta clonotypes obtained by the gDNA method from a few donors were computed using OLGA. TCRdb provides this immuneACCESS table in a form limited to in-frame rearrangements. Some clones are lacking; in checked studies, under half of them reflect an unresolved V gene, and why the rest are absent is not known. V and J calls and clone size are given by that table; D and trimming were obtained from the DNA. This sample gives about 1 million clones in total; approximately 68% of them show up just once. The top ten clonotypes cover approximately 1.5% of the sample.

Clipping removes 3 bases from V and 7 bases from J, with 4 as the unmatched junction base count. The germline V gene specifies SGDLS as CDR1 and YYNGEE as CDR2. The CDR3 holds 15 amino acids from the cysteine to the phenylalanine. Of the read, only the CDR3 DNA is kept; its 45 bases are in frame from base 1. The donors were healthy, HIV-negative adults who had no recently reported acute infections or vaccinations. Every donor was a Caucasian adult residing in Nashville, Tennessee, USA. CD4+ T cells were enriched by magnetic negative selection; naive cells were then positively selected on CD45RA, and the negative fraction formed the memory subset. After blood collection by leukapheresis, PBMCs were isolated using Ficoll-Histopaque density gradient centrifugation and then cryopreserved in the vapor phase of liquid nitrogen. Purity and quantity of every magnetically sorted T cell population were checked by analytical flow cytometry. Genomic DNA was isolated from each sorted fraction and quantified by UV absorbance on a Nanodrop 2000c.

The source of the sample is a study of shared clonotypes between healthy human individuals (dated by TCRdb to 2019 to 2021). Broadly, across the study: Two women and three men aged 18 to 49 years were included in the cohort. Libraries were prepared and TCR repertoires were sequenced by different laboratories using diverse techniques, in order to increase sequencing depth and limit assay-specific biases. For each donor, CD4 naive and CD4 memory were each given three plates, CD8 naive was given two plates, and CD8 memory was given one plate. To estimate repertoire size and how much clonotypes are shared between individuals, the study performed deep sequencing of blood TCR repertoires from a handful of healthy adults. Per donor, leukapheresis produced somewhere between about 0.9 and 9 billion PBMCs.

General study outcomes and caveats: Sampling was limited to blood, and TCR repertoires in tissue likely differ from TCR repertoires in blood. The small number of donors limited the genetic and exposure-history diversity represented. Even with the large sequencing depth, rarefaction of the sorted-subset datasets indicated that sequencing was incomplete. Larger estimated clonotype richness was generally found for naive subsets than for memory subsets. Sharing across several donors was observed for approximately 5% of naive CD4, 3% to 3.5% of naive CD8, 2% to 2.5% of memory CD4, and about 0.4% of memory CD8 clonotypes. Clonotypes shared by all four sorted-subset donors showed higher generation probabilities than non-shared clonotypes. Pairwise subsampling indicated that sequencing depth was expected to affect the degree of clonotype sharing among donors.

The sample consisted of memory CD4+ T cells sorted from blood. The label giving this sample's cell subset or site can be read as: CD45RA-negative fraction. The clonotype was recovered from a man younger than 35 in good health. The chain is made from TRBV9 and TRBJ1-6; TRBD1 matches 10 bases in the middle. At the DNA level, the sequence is TGTGCCAGCAGCGGACAGGGGGCAAGCAATTCACCCCTCCACTTT. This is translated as CASSGQGASNSPLHF.